One and the same sample provided the 25 T cell receptor beta chains below, sequenced in a study of blood T cell repertoires in COVID-19. The protocol was immunoSEQ multiplex PCR, while the TCRdb copy is restricted to in-frame clones and leaves out a portion. This sample has a few hundred thousand clones; less than 90% occur once, and the top ten carry less than 15%. The source material was peripheral blood. Every receptor here comes from a woman aged 70-85 years with COVID-19, enrolled during active disease.

This clone appeared once. The chain carries TRBV9 and TRBJ1-6; no clear D gene. Germline values: CDR1 SGDLS, CDR2 YYNGEE. Between the trimmed V and J ends, which lost 4 bases and 3 bases, there was a span of 5 bases. The CDR3 contains 13 residues. The CDR3 DNA is TGTGCCAGCAGCCGGGACTATAATTCACCCCTCCACTTT. It is translated as CASSRDYNSPLHF.

CDR3 amino acids: CASSLQGAGANVLTF. CDR3 sequence (DNA): TGCGCCAGCAGCCTGCAAGGAGCTGGGGCCAACGTCCTGACTTTC. This chain links TRBV5-1 with TRBJ2-6; no reliable D call. Per the germline V gene, CDR1 is SGHRS and CDR2 is YFSETQ. Trimming left V 4 bases short and J 2 bases short, with 10 bases between. CDR3 length equals 15 residues.

J is TRBJ2-7 and V is TRBV27; 9 bases fit TRBD1. The CDR3 contains 15 residues. V was clipped by 3 bases and J by 5 bases; unmatched bases: 8. Germline CDR1 MNHEY, CDR2 SMNVEV (reference sequence). The chain's CDR3 is CASSLGQGSSDEQYF. CDR3 coding DNA: TGTGCCAGCAGTTTGGGACAGGGATCCTCAGACGAGCAGTACTTC.

J is TRBJ2-1 and V is TRBV11-2; 7 positions match TRBD2. CDR1 and CDR2 from the germline V gene are SGHAT and FQNNGV. The CDR3 loop spans 16 amino acids. V trimming: 5 bases; J trimming: 0 bases; junction bases outside the gene matches: 7. As DNA, the CDR3 is TGTGCCAGCAGCCCTGGGGGGGTTAACTCCTACAATGAGCAGTTCTTC. Amino acids: CASSPGGVNSYNEQFF. The variable domain in full, with the rest retrieved from reference TRBV11-2 and TRBJ2-1, is EAGVAQSPRYKIIEKRQSVAFWCNPISGHATLYWYQQILGQGPKLLIQFQNNGVVDDSQLPKDRFSAERLKGVDSTLKIQPAKLEDSAVYLCASSPGGVNSYNEQFFGPGTRLTVL.

The V and J genes are TRBV27 and TRBJ1-1; possible D gene TRBD1, 5 bases. CDR3 length: 16 amino acids. Germline assignment: CDR1 MNHEY and CDR2 SMNVEV (reference sequence). V was cut by 0 bases and J by 1 base, with 12 bases left in between. In nucleotides, the CDR3 is TGTGCCAGCAGTTTATCAACAGGTTGGGGGAACACTGAAGCTTTCTTT. Amino acid sequence: CASSLSTGWGNTEAFF.

For the CDR3, the DNA is TGCAGTGTAGCAAACAATGAGCAGTTCTTC. It specifies CSVANNEQFF. The V gene is TRBV20-1, the J gene TRBJ2-1; D ambiguous. In germline, CDR1 is DFQATT, CDR2 SNEGSKA (reference sequence). Between the trimmed V and J ends, which lost 7 bases and 5 bases, there was a span of 6 bases. The CDR3 consists of 10 residues.

This clone was seen many times. The CDR3 coding sequence is TGTGCCAGCAGCGCAGCAGGGGCGACGAACACTGAAGCTTTCTTT. It translates to CASSAAGATNTEAFF. The V call is TRBV2, the J call TRBJ1-1; maybe TRBD1 (6 bases). The CDR3 is made up of 15 amino acids. V lost 6 bases and J lost 1, with 15 bases in between. The germline gives CDR1 SNHLY, CDR2 FYNNEI.

V gene TRBV2 combines with J gene TRBJ2-5; no firm D call. V shed 0 bases and J shed 2 bases, with 10 bases lying between them. The CDR3 runs to 15 residues. Germline lookup yields CDR1 SNHLY and CDR2 FYNNEI. The CDR3 coding sequence is TGTGCCAGCAGTGAAGCAACGACTCTACAAGAGACCCAGTACTTC. It codes for CASSEATTLQETQYF.

The chain links TRBV27 to TRBJ2-2; D is perhaps TRBD1 (6 bases). Germline lookup yields CDR1 MNHEY and CDR2 SMNVEV (reference sequence). V was pared by 3 bases and J by 8 bases, with 16 bases between. CDR3 size: 15 residues. CDR3 region: CASSFLVAGAGELFF. The CDR3 DNA reads as TGTGCCAGCAGTTTTCTGGTCGCAGGGGCGGGGGAGCTGTTTTTT.

The rearrangement joins TRBV28 to TRBJ1-5, with 7 bases aligning to TRBD1. The CDR3 runs to 13 residues. V shed 8 bases and J 7 bases; nucleotides not matched to a gene: 8. Germline assignment: CDR1 MDHEN and CDR2 SYDVKM. In nucleotides, the CDR3 is TGTGCCAGCCGAGTGAGGGGGCAACAGCCCCAGCATTTT. It codes for CASRVRGQQPQHF. The full variable domain, rest sourced from reference TRBV28 and TRBJ1-5, is DVKVTQSSRYLVKRTGEKVFLECVQDMDHENMFWYRQDPGLGLRLIYFSYDVKMKEKGDIPEGYSVSREKKERFSLILESASTNQTSMYLCASRVRGQQPQHFGDGTRLSIL.

This sequence joins TRBV11-1 and TRBJ2-7; 9 bases agree with TRBD1. V dropped 5 bases and J dropped 3; count of bases not matched to a gene: 11. Germline V lookup: CDR1 SGHAT, CDR2 FQDESV (reference sequence). The CDR3 covers 16 residues. Here the CDR3 reads CASSPSPAGQGYEQYF. DNA of the CDR3: TGTGCCAGCAGCCCCTCTCCCGCGGGACAGGGCTACGAGCAGTACTTC.

The V and J genes are TRBV24-1 and TRBJ2-5; D not certain. Trimming cost V 2 bases and J 2 bases, with 8 bases left between them. Germline CDR1 and CDR2: KGHDR and SFDVKD. CDR3 size: 14 residues. The CDR3 nucleotides are TGTGCCACCAGTGATTCGCGGCTGCAAGAGACCCAGTACTTC. The encoded protein is CATSDSRLQETQYF.

The chain employs TRBV4-2 and TRBJ2-2; TRBD1 matches 7 bases. The CDR3 covers 15 residues. J lost 3 bases, V lost 0 bases, and 1 base had no gene match. Germline assignment: CDR1 LGHNA and CDR2 YNFKEQ. The CDR3 DNA reads TGTGCCAGCAGCCAAGAGGGACAGCACACCGGGGAGCTGTTTTTT. This gives the protein CASSQEGQHTGELFF.

This chain uses TRBV7-2 with TRBJ2-4; 9 bases fit TRBD1. The germline V gene has CDR1 SGHTA and CDR2 FQGNSA. The V and J ends lost 5 bases and 2 bases, in that order; junction bases with no gene match: 10. There are 17 residues in the CDR3. The CDR3 loop reads CASSPNRDRESKNIQYF. The CDR3 DNA is TGTGCCAGCAGCCCAAACCGGGACAGGGAGTCCAAAAACATTCAGTACTTC. The entire variable domain, with the rest obtained from reference TRBV7-2 and TRBJ2-4, is as follows: GAGVSQSPSNKVTEKGKDVELRCDPISGHTALYWYRQSLGQGLEFLIYFQGNSAPDKSGLPSDRFSAERTGGSVSTLTIQRTQQEDSAVYLCASSPNRDRESKNIQYFGAGTRLSVL.

This clone was detected once. J is TRBJ1-1 and V is TRBV4-1, with unresolved D. CDR1 MGHRA and CDR2 YSYEKL come from the germline V gene. CDR3 length equals 13 residues. With 4 bases removed from V and 0 bases from J, the gap between germline ends came to 6 bases. CDR3 residues: CASSPPVNTEAFF. The DNA of the CDR3 is TGCGCCAGCAGCCCTCCAGTGAACACTGAAGCTTTCTTT.

This clone appeared a few times. The chain uses TRBV7-6 and TRBJ1-2; D is unresolved. Germline V gene lookup returns CDR1 SGHVS and CDR2 FNYEAQ. V was trimmed by 5 bases and J by 1 base, leaving 14 bases between them. The CDR3 loop spans 15 amino acids. The CDR3 loop is CASSPAGGNNYGYTF. DNA for the CDR3: TGTGCCAGCAGCCCCGCTGGCGGGAATAACTATGGCTACACCTTC. The full variable domain, in which reference TRBV7-6 and TRBJ1-2 provide the parts outside the CDR3, is GAGVSQSPRYKVTKRGQDVALRCDPISGHVSLYWYRQALGQGPEFLTYFNYEAQQDKSGLPNDRFSAERPEGSISTLTIQRTEQRDSAMYRCASSPAGGNNYGYTFGSGTRLTVV.

This clone occurred once. The chain recombines TRBV18 with TRBJ2-3, with D possibly TRBD2 on 6 matching bases. Germline V gene sequence: CDR1 KGHSH, CDR2 LQKENI. This CDR3 is built from 15 residues. The ends were cut back, 1 base at V and 2 bases at J, with 10 bases in the middle. The CDR3 bases are TGTGCCAGCTCACCACGGGGCGGGGTCACAGATACGCAGTATTTT. Encoded protein: CASSPRGGVTDTQYF.

In the case of this clone: The germline gene is not matched at one end of the junction; a read error may be the cause. Other DNA sequences in the same sample also yield this CDR3. The V gene is TRBV3-1 (or the pseudogene TRBV3-2), the J gene TRBJ2-7, with 7 nucleotides matching TRBD2. Germline CDR1 reads LGHDT; CDR2 reads YNNKEL (reference sequence). This CDR3 is 14 amino acids long. The CDR3 nucleotides read TGTGCTAGCAGCCAAGTCGGGGGGACCTACGAGCAGTACTTC. Protein product: CASSQVGGTYEQYF.

The chain has TRBV19 and TRBJ2-5; 8 bases are a match to TRBD1. The CDR3 runs to 15 residues. Unmatched junction bases numbered 9, after V lost 4 bases and J lost 5 bases. Germline assignment: CDR1 LNHDA and CDR2 SQIVND (reference sequence). Here the CDR3 DNA reads TGTGCCAGTAGTACGCAGGGACAGGTGTGGGAGACCCAGTACTTC. This codes for CASSTQGQVWETQYF. Full variable domain (rest looked up from reference TRBV19 and TRBJ2-5): DGGITQSPKYLFRKEGQNVTLSCEQNLNHDAMYWYRQDPGQGLRLIYYSQIVNDFQKGDIAEGYSVSREKKESFPLTVTSAQKNPTAFYLCASSTQGQVWETQYFGPGTRLLVL.

The gene calls are TRBV24-1 and TRBJ2-5; D is undetermined. Trimming pared 0 bases from V and 2 bases from J, leaving 9 bases between. Germline CDR1 is KGHDR and CDR2 is SFDVKD. CDR3 length equals 15 residues. The CDR3 is CATSDLNSGQETQYF. The CDR3 DNA reads TGTGCCACCAGTGATTTGAATTCAGGACAAGAGACCCAGTACTTC.

This clone was observed a handful of times. The rearrangement links TRBV5-1 to TRBJ1-2; 9 nucleotides align to TRBD1. CDR1 and CDR2 (germline): SGHRS, YFSETQ. The CDR3 totals 16 residues. V lost 2 bases, J lost 9 bases, and 14 bases stayed unmatched. CDR3 nucleotide sequence: TGCGCCAGCAGCTTAGGGACAGGGTTCACTAAAAGCCGCTACACCTTC. Its translation is CASSLGTGFTKSRYTF. Using reference TRBV5-1 and TRBJ1-2 for the parts outside the CDR3, the full variable domain is KAGVTQTPRYLIKTRGQQVTLSCSPISGHRSVSWYQQTPGQGLQFLFEYFSETQRNKGNFPGRFSGRQFSNSRSEMNVSTLELGDSALYLCASSLGTGFTKSRYTFGSGTRLTVV.

This clone was seen a few times. The V call is TRBV9, the J call TRBJ1-1; possibly TRBD1 for D (5 bases). The germline V gene has CDR1 SGDLS and CDR2 YYNGEE. This CDR3 has 14 amino acids. V was clipped by 3 bases and J by 2 bases, with 11 bases between them. The CDR3 DNA reads TGTGCCAGCAGCGCCCAGGGTGGAAACACTGAAGCTTTCTTT. This translates into CASSAQGGNTEAFF.

This chain uses TRBV18 with TRBJ2-7; D not certain. The germline V gene encodes CDR1 KGHSH and CDR2 LQKENI. V lost 2 bases and J lost 2, with 10 bases in between. This CDR3 spans 14 amino acids. Here the CDR3 DNA reads TGTGCCAGCTCACCAAACAGCTTTACCTACGAGCAGTACTTC. Protein sequence: CASSPNSFTYEQYF.

The gene calls are TRBV27 and TRBJ2-7, with a weak D call TRBD1 (6 bases). The CDR3 spans 16 residues. Germline V lookup: CDR1 MNHEY, CDR2 SMNVEV (reference sequence). Trimming took 0 bases from V and 3 from J, leaving 15 bases between them. CDR3: CASSLSVRGSHYEQYF. CDR3 DNA sequence: TGTGCCAGCAGTTTATCGGTCAGGGGATCCCACTACGAGCAGTACTTC.

CDR3 sequence (DNA): TGTGCCTGGAAGGACAGGGGCGATGGCTACACCTTC. Translated, it gives CAWKDRGDGYTF. V gene TRBV30 combines with J gene TRBJ1-2; the match to TRBD1 covers 9 bases. There are 12 residues in the CDR3. J gave up 6 bases and V 4 bases, and 3 bases lay outside the gene matches. CDR1 is GTSNPN and CDR2 is SVGIG in the germline V gene (reference sequence). Looking up the rest from reference TRBV30 and TRBJ1-2 gives the full variable domain: SQTIHQWPATLVQPVGSPLSLECTVEGTSNPNLYWYRQAAGRGLQLLFYSVGIGQISSEVPQNLSASRPQDRQFILSSKKLLLSDSGFYLCAWKDRGDGYTFGSGTRLTVV.